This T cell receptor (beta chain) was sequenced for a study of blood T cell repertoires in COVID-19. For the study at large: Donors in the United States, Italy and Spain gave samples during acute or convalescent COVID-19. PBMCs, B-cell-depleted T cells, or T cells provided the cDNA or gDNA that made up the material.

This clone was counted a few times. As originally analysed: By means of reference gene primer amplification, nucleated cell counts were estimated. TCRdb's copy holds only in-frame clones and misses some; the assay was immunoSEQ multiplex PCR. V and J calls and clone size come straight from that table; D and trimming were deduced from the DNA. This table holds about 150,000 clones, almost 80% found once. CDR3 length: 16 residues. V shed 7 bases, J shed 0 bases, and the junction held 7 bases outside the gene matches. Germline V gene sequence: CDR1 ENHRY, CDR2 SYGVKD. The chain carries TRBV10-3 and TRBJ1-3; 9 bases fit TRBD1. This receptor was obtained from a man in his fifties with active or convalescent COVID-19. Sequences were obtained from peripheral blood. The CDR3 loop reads CAITTGGQSSGNTIYF. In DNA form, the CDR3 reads TGTGCCATCACTACAGGGGGCCAAAGCTCTGGAAACACCATATATTTT.